The 28 T cell receptor beta chains listed next were all sequenced from one sample in a study of OX40 agonist ivuxolimab in advanced cancers. Receptor amplification or capture employed the immunoSEQ multiplex PCR assay. Imported from immuneACCESS, the table was reduced by TCRdb to in-frame sequences with V and J called. These copies leave out some clones; in studies compared against another copy, an unresolved V gene accounts for under half, and the cause of the remainder is not known. For this sample there are about 45,000 clones; around four fifths appear just once. Clones ranked in the top ten supply more than 2% of the sample. Source: CD4+ or CD8+ T cells sorted from blood, taken in a trial of the OX40 agonist ivuxolimab. These receptors were obtained from an adult with an advanced solid tumor such as melanoma, head and neck, liver or kidney cancer.

The chain carries TRBV9 and TRBJ1-5, with 8 bases lining up with TRBD1. The CDR3 has 15 residues. With 1 base clipped from V and 2 bases from J, the junction kept 2 bases outside the gene matches. Germline loops: CDR1 SGDLS, CDR2 YYNGEE. The CDR3 protein is CASSVFRGRNQPQHF. In DNA form, the CDR3 reads TGTGCCAGCAGCGTATTCAGGGGGCGCAATCAGCCCCAGCATTTT.

The genes are TRBV11-2 and TRBJ1-1; no clear D. Trimming took 0 bases from V and 2 from J, leaving 10 bases between them. The CDR3 spans 15 residues. The V gene's germline CDR1 is SGHAT and CDR2 FQNNGV. CDR3 nucleotides: TGTGCCAGCAGCTTAGAACCAGATTTAAACACTGAAGCTTTCTTT. Protein sequence: CASSLEPDLNTEAFF.

In nucleotides, the CDR3 is TGTGCCATCAGACCGGGACAGGGGACGGCTACTAATGAAAAACTGTTTTTT. Protein product: CAIRPGQGTATNEKLFF. J is TRBJ1-4 and V is TRBV10-3; TRBD1 matches 10 bases. Germline assignment: CDR1 ENHRY and CDR2 SYGVKD. V dropped 6 bases and J dropped 2; count of bases not matched to a gene: 9. The CDR3 loop spans 17 amino acids.

This chain uses TRBV4-1 with TRBJ2-5, with a weak D call TRBD2 (5 bases). Germline V lookup: CDR1 MGHRA, CDR2 YSYEKL. V lost 0 bases and J lost 3, with 11 bases in between. The CDR3 spans 15 residues. CDR3 sequence reads: CASSQESGLEETQYF. Here the CDR3 DNA reads TGCGCCAGCAGCCAAGAGTCCGGACTGGAAGAGACCCAGTACTTC.

CDR3 bases: TGTGCCAGCAGTTTTAGAATTGGGGGGACCGATTACGAGCAGTACTTC. Translated, it gives CASSFRIGGTDYEQYF. The chain has TRBV28 and TRBJ2-7, with a weak D call TRBD2 (6 bases). The CDR3 runs 16 residues. CDR1 MDHEN and CDR2 SYDVKM come from the germline V gene. Trimming pared 3 bases from V and 4 bases from J, leaving 19 bases between.

The chain uses TRBV21-1 and TRBJ2-7; the D segment call TRBD1 is taken from the table without a DNA check. TRBV21-1 is tagged as a pseudogene. CDR3 length: 15 residues. DNA of the CDR3: TGTGCCAGCATCTTAGGACAGGGATGTTCCTACGAGCAGTACTTC. Translating it yields CASILGQGCSYEQYF.

The chain joins TRBV19 to TRBJ1-6, with unresolved D. The V and J ends lost 9 bases and 6 bases respectively, with 15 bases between them. The CDR3 runs 14 residues. From germline, CDR1 is LNHDA and CDR2 SQIVND (reference sequence). The CDR3 loop is CASSLEVRNSPLHF. The CDR3 DNA sequence: TGTGCCAGCTCCTTGGAGGTCCGTAATTCACCCCTCCACTTT.

The chain links TRBV9 to TRBJ2-7, with a possible D match to TRBD1 (5 bases). This CDR3 is built from 15 residues. V lost 0 bases and J lost 1, with 11 bases in between. Germline CDR1 SGDLS, CDR2 YYNGEE. The CDR3 DNA sequence: TGTGCCAGCAGCGTAGGGGGCTTAGGGTCCTACGAGCAGTACTTC. Residues: CASSVGGLGSYEQYF.

The rearrangement links TRBV4-1 to TRBJ1-2, with TRBD1 as a possible D gene (6 bases). Germline CDR1 and CDR2: MGHRA and YSYEKL. This CDR3 is built from 13 residues. V was clipped by 2 bases and J by 7 bases, with 11 bases between them. The DNA of the CDR3 is TGCGCCAGCAGCCAACGGACAGCGGGTGGCTACACCTTC. This sequence encodes CASSQRTAGGYTF.

The rearrangement links TRBV14 to TRBJ2-1; D gene unclear. V lost 1 base, J lost 1 base, and 14 bases lay in between. CDR1 is SGHDN and CDR2 is FVKESK in the germline V gene. This CDR3 comprises 17 residues. The CDR3 nucleotides are TGTGCCAGCAGCCAAGCCCCTAGGAGAAGTTCCTACAATGAGCAGTTCTTC. Its protein is CASSQAPRRSSYNEQFF.

This chain connects TRBV11-1 to TRBJ2-5; D possibly corresponds to TRBD2 (5 bases). The CDR3 runs to 15 residues. V lost 5 bases and J lost 1, with 14 bases in between. Germline lookup yields CDR1 SGHAT and CDR2 FQDESV (reference sequence). In nucleotides, the CDR3 is TGTGCCAGCAGCCCCCCAAGCGGTGTCCAAGAGACCCAGTACTTC. Translated, it gives CASSPPSGVQETQYF.

The rearrangement uses TRBV4-2 and TRBJ2-7; D ambiguous. Trimming stripped 6 bases from V and 3 bases from J, with 27 bases between. The CDR3 covers 18 residues. CDR1 is LGHNA and CDR2 is YNFKEQ in the germline V gene. The CDR3 sequence: CASSLQTGARGVDYEQYF. In DNA, the CDR3 is TGTGCCAGCAGTCTACAAACCGGAGCGAGAGGAGTAGACTACGAGCAGTACTTC.

The chain is built from TRBV5-4 and TRBJ2-1; 9 nucleotides line up with TRBD2. CDR1 and CDR2 (germline): SGHNT, YYREEE (reference sequence). This CDR3 spans 15 amino acids. The trim removed 0 bases at V and 2 bases at J, leaving 0 bases unmatched. The CDR3 loop is CASSLGGRAYNEQFF. CDR3 sequence (DNA): TGTGCCAGCAGCTTGGGCGGGAGGGCCTACAATGAGCAGTTCTTC.

V usage is TRBV7-9 and J usage is TRBJ1-1; D unresolved. Germline V CDR1 and CDR2: SEHNR, FQNEAQ (reference sequence). There are 15 residues in the CDR3. V was clipped by 0 bases and J by 0 bases, with 8 bases between them. The CDR3 protein is CASSLAGLLNTEAFF. CDR3 sequence (DNA): TGTGCCAGCAGCTTAGCCGGCCTCCTGAACACTGAAGCTTTCTTT.

As regards this clone: Other DNA sequences in this sample translate to the same CDR3. The chain uses TRBV5-4 and TRBJ1-1; D remains ambiguous. V dropped 4 bases and J dropped 4 bases, with 20 bases sitting between them. Germline CDR1 is SGHNT and CDR2 is YYREEE (reference sequence). The CDR3 is 16 residues long. In DNA, the CDR3 is TGTGCCAGCAGCGAAAGAAGGAATGGATTGGGCACTGAAGCTTTCTTT. It translates to CASSERRNGLGTEAFF.

The chain has TRBV7-9 and TRBJ1-2; a possible D gene is TRBD1 (5 bases). Deletions cut 0 bases from V and 7 bases from J, with 21 bases between. CDR3 length equals 17 residues. Germline CDR1 reads SEHNR; CDR2 reads FQNEAQ (reference sequence). The CDR3 DNA sequence: TGTGCCAGCAGCTTAGCCCCCGTAGGGGCTCAATCATTTGGCTACACCTTC. Its translation: CASSLAPVGAQSFGYTF.

The chain recombines TRBV10-2 with TRBJ1-6, with 9 nucleotides matching TRBD1. Germline CDR1 reads WSHSY; CDR2 reads SAAADI. The CDR3 covers 16 residues. J was trimmed by 9 bases and V by 6 bases; bases with no gene match: 12. CDR3 DNA sequence: TGCGCCAGCAGCGCGCTTAACAGGGGGCGAGGTTCACCCCTCCACTTT. Translation gives CASSALNRGRGSPLHF.

This chain connects TRBV5-4 to TRBJ2-3; 8 positions agree with TRBD2. This CDR3 has 16 amino acids. The J segment lost 1 base and the V segment lost 4 bases, leaving 8 bases of the junction unmatched. The V gene's germline CDR1 is SGHNT and CDR2 YYREEE (reference sequence). CDR3 DNA: TGTGCCAGCAGCACCCGCGGGAGGAGTGGCACAGATACGCAGTATTTT. Translation gives CASSTRGRSGTDTQYF.

The V call is TRBV6-5, the J call TRBJ1-2; a weak D match, TRBD1 (5 bases). The CDR3 spans 12 residues. V gave up 2 bases and J gave up 8 bases, with 9 bases separating them. CDR1 and CDR2 from the germline V gene are MNHEY and SVGAGI. The CDR3 protein is CASSYAGVGYTF. Here the CDR3 DNA reads TGTGCCAGCAGTTACGCGGGGGTCGGCTACACCTTC.

The chain joins TRBV19 to TRBJ2-7; D might be TRBD1 or TRBD2, each matching 5 bases. The CDR3 totals 14 residues. Trimming cost V 5 bases and J 3 bases, with 14 bases left between them. Per the germline V gene, CDR1 is LNHDA and CDR2 is SQIVND (reference sequence). The CDR3 loop reads CASSAGTEHYEQYF. The CDR3 DNA reads as TGTGCCAGTAGTGCCGGGACGGAACACTACGAGCAGTACTTC.

The J gene is TRBJ2-2, the V gene TRBV6-5; 12 nucleotides match TRBD1. Germline-derived CDR1 and CDR2 are MNHEY and SVGAGI. V shed 2 bases, J shed 7 bases, and the junction held 2 bases outside the gene matches. This CDR3 contains 15 residues. CDR3: CASSYGTGGIGELFF. CDR3 sequence (DNA): TGTGCCAGCAGTTACGGGACAGGGGGCATCGGGGAGCTGTTTTTT.

The chain couples TRBV5-1 to TRBJ1-1, with D maybe TRBD1 (5 bases). The ends were cut back, 2 bases at V and 1 base at J, with 9 bases in the middle. Germline V gene data show CDR1 as SGHRS and CDR2 as YFSETQ. CDR3 length: 14 amino acids. CDR3 in DNA: TGCGCCAGCAGCTTTAAGGGGCAGAACACTGAAGCTTTCTTT. Protein: CASSFKGQNTEAFF.

The chain's CDR3 is CASSLEYRDSSYNEQFF. CDR3 DNA: TGTGCCAGCAGTTTGGAATACCGGGACAGCTCCTACAATGAGCAGTTCTTC. The genes are TRBV27 and TRBJ2-1; 7 bases are a match to TRBD1. Looked up from germline, CDR1 is MNHEY and CDR2 is SMNVEV (reference sequence). Trimming at V came to 3 bases and at J to 0 bases, leaving 8 bases not matched to a gene. The CDR3 spans 17 residues.

The chain links TRBV7-9 to TRBJ2-1, with TRBD2 matching 14 bases. The V segment lost 5 bases and the J segment 8 bases; nucleotides outside the gene matches: 5. CDR1 and CDR2 from the germline V gene are SEHNR and FQNEAQ (reference sequence). This CDR3 region has 15 residues. The CDR3 DNA reads TGTGCCAGCAGCCGGGGGACTAGCGGGAGCTATGAGCAGTTCTTC. Amino acids: CASSRGTSGSYEQFF.

The chain employs TRBV5-4 and TRBJ2-1; D might be TRBD2 (5 bases). Germline V gene lookup returns CDR1 SGHNT and CDR2 YYREEE (reference sequence). Trimming took off 3 bases at V and 12 bases at J, with 19 bases between the two ends. The CDR3 loop spans 14 amino acids. As DNA, the CDR3 is TGTGCCAGCAGCTCCGGGCCCTCTGACTATAGGCAGTTCTTC. The encoded protein is CASSSGPSDYRQFF.

The J gene is TRBJ2-1, the V gene TRBV15; unclear D gene. Germline loops: CDR1 LNHNV, CDR2 YYDKDF (reference sequence). The CDR3 has 14 residues. The V gene lost 0 bases and the J gene lost 8 bases, with 11 bases spanning the gap. The CDR3: CATSRDFVIHEQFF. CDR3 nucleotides: TGTGCCACCAGCAGAGATTTTGTAATCCATGAGCAGTTCTTC.

The V and J genes are TRBV7-8 and TRBJ2-6; D unresolved. V was cut by 2 bases and J by 1 base, with 3 bases left in between. Per germline, CDR1 SGHVS and CDR2 FQNEAQ. This CDR3 comprises 14 residues. The CDR3 loop reads CASSLFSGANVLTF. For the CDR3, the DNA is TGTGCCAGCAGCTTATTTTCTGGGGCCAACGTCCTGACTTTC. Filled out from reference TRBV7-8 and TRBJ2-6, the complete variable domain reads GAGVSQSPRYKVAKRGQDVALRCDPISGHVSLFWYQQALGQGPEFLTYFQNEAQLDKSGLPSDRFFAERPEGSVSTLKIQRTQQEDSAVYLCASSLFSGANVLTFGAGSRLTVL.

The V call is TRBV19, the J call TRBJ2-2; possibly TRBD1 for D (5 bases). V lost 6 bases and J lost 6, with 11 bases in between. The CDR3 has 13 amino acids. CDR1 and CDR2 from the germline V gene are LNHDA and SQIVND (reference sequence). The CDR3: CASRKGPPGELFF. The CDR3 DNA reads TGTGCCAGTAGAAAGGGGCCCCCCGGGGAGCTGTTTTTT.